Listed below are T cell receptor beta chains from one sample, sequenced in a study of blood T cell repertoires in COVID-19. TCRdb keeps only in-frame clones here, not all; method: immunoSEQ multiplex PCR. The table has 180,000 or so clones, 65% to 80% seen once; the top ten hold roughly 12%. Sequencing used peripheral blood. All receptors derive from a man in his forties or fifties who had recovered from COVID-19. CDR3s include the opening cysteine and the closing phenylalanine or tryptophan. The D gene is left open where the match is weak.

cdr3_aa	cdr3_nt	j_call	v_call	d_call
CASSHIYEQYF	TGTGCCAGCAGTCACATCTACGAGCAGTACTTC	TRBJ2-7	TRBV28	.
CASSQSSGVTDTQYF	TGTGCCAGCTCACAATCATCGGGGGTCACAGATACGCAGTATTTT	TRBJ2-3	TRBV18	.
CASSQQAASGMGEQYF	TGTGCCAGCAGCCAACAGGCGGCTTCGGGTATGGGAGAGCAGTACTTC	TRBJ2-7	TRBV7-3	.
CASSLVFSSDREYF	TGTGCCAGCAGCTTAGTTTTTAGCTCCGACAGGGAGTACTTC	TRBJ2-7	TRBV7-2	TRBD1
CASSSPGNPGQRSGELFF	TGTGCCAGCAGTTCGCCGGGAAATCCGGGACAGCGGTCCGGGGAGCTGTTTTTT	TRBJ2-2	TRBV27	TRBD1
CASGDPGTGPLSSYNEQFF	TGTGCTAGTGGGGACCCCGGGACAGGGCCTCTAAGCTCCTACAATGAGCAGTTCTTC	TRBJ2-1	TRBV12-5	TRBD1
CASSKTGTAYEQYF	TGTGCCAGTAGTAAAACCGGGACAGCTTACGAGCAGTACTTC	TRBJ2-7	TRBV19	TRBD1
CAISESVSGGNEQFF	TGTGCCATCAGTGAGTCGGTTTCAGGGGGCAATGAGCAGTTCTTC	TRBJ2-1	TRBV10-3	TRBD1
CASSGIHQETQYF	TGTGCCAGTAGTGGCATACACCAAGAGACCCAGTACTTC	TRBJ2-5	TRBV19	.
CASSSSSETQYF	TGTGCCAGCAGCTCGTCGTCGGAGACCCAGTACTTC	TRBJ2-5	TRBV11-2	.